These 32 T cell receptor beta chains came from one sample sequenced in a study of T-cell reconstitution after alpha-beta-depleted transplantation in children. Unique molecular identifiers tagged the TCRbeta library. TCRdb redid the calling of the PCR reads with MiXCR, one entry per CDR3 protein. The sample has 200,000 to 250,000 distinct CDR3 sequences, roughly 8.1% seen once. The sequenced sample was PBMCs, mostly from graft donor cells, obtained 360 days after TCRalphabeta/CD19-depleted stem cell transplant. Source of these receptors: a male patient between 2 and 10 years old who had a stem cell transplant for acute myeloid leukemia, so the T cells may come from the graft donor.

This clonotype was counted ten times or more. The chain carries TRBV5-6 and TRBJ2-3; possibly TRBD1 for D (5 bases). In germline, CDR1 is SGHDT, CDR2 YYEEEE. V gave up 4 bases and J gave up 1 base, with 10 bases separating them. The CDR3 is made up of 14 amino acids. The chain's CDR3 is CASSNQGGTDTQYF. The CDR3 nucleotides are TGTGCCAGCAGCAACCAAGGGGGCACAGATACGCAGTATTTT.

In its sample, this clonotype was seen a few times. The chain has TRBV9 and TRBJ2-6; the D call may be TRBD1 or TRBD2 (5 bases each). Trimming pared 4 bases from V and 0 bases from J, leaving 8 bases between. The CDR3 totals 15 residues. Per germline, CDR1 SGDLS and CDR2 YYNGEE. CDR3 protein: CASSTRGSGANVLTF. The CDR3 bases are TGTGCCAGCAGCACTAGGGGCTCTGGGGCCAACGTCCTGACTTTC.

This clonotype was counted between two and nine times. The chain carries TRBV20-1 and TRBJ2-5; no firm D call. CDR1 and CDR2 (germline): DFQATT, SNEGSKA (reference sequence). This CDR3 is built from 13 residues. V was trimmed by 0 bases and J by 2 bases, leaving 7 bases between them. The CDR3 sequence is CSARDPIQETQYF. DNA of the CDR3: TGCAGTGCTAGAGACCCTATTCAAGAGACCCAGTACTTC.

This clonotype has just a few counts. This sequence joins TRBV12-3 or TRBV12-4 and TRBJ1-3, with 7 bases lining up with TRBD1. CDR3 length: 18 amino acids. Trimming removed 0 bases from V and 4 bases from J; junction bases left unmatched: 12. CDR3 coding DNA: TGTGCCAGCAGTTTAGCGAGAGACAGGGACCGTTCCGGAAACACCATATATTTT. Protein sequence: CASSLARDRDRSGNTIYF.

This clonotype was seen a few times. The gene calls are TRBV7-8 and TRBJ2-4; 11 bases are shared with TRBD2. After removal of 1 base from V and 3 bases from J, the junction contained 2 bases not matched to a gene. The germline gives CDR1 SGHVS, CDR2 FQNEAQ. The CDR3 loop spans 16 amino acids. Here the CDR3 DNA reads TGTGCCAGCAGCTTAGGACTAGCGGGATTCAAAAACATTCAGTACTTC. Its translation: CASSLGLAGFKNIQYF.

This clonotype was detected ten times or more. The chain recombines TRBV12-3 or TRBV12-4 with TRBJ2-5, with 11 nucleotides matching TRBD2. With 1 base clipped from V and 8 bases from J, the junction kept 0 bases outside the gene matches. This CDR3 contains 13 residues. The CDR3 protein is CASSLGLAGTQYF. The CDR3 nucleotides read TGTGCCAGCAGTTTAGGACTAGCGGGAACCCAGTACTTC.

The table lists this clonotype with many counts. CDR3 nucleotides: TGTGCCATCAGTGAGACAGGGGGAAATGAGCAGTTCTTC. Protein product: CAISETGGNEQFF. The chain carries TRBV10-3 and TRBJ2-1; 8 bases are a match to TRBD1. The ends lost 2 bases at V and 7 bases at J; junction bases unmatched: 1. CDR3 length: 13 amino acids. The V gene's germline CDR1 is ENHRY and CDR2 SYGVKD.

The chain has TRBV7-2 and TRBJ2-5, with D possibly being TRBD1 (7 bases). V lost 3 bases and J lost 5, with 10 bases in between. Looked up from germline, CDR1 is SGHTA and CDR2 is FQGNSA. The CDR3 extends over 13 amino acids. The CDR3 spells CASSFQGGETQYF. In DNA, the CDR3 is TGTGCCAGCAGCTTTCAGGGGGGCGAGACCCAGTACTTC.

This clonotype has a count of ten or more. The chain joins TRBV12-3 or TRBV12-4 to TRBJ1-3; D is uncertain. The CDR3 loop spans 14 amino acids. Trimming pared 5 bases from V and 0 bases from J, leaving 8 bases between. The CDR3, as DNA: TGTGCCAGCAGTCCTTTCGTCTCTGGAAACACCATATATTTT. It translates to CASSPFVSGNTIYF.

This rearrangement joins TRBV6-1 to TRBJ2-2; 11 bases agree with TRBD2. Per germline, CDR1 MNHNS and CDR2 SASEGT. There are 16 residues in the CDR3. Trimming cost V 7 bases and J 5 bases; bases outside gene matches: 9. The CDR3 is CASIRSTSGVTGELFF. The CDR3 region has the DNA TGTGCCAGCATACGATCGACTAGCGGGGTTACCGGGGAGCTGTTTTTT.

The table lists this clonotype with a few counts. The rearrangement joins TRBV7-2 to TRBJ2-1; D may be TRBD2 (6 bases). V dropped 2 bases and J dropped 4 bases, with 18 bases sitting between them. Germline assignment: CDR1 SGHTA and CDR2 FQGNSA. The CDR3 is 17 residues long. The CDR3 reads CASSLQMLLASYNEQFF. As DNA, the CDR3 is TGTGCCAGCAGCTTACAAATGTTGCTAGCGAGTTACAATGAGCAGTTCTTC. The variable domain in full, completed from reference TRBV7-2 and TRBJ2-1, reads GAGVSQSPSNKVTEKGKDVELRCDPISGHTALYWYRQSLGQGLEFLIYFQGNSAPDKSGLPSDRFSAERTGGSVSTLTIQRTQQEDSAVYLCASSLQMLLASYNEQFFGPGTRLTVL.

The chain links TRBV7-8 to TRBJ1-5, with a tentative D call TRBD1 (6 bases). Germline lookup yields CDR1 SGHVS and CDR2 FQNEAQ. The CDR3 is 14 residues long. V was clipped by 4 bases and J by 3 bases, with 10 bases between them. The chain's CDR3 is CASSSRDNNQPQHF. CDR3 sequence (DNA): TGTGCCAGCAGCTCGAGGGACAACAATCAGCCCCAGCATTTT.

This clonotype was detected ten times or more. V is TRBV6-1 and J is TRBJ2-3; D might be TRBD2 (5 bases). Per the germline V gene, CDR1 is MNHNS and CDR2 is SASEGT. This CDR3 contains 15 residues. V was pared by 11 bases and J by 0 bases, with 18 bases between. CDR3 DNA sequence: TGTGCCGCCCGGAGGAGCACTATAAGCACAGATACGCAGTATTTT. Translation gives CAARRSTISTDTQYF.

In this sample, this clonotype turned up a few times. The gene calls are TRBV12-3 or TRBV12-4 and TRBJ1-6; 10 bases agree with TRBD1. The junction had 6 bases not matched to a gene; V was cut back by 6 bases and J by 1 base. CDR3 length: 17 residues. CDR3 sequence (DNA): TGTGCCAGCAGCCCCGGACAGGGGGTATCCTATAATTCACCCCTCCACTTT. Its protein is CASSPGQGVSYNSPLHF.

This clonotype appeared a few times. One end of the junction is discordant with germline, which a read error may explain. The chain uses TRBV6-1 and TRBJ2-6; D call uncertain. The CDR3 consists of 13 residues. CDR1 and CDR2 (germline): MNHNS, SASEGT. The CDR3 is CASREAGANVLTF. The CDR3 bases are TGTGCCAGCAGAGAAGCTGGGGCCAACGTCCTGACTTTC.

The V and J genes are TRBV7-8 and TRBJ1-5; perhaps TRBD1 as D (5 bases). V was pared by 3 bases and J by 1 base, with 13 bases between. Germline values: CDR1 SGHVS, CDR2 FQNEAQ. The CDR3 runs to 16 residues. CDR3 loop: CASSFRQGFSNQPQHF. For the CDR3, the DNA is TGTGCCAGCAGCTTTAGGCAGGGATTCAGCAATCAGCCCCAGCATTTT.

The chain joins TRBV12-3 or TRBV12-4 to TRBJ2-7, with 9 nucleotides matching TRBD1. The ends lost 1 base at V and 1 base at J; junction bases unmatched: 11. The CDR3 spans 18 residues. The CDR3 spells CASSLGFGRGQGSYEQYF. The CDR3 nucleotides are TGTGCCAGCAGTTTAGGATTTGGGCGGGGACAGGGATCCTACGAGCAGTACTTC.

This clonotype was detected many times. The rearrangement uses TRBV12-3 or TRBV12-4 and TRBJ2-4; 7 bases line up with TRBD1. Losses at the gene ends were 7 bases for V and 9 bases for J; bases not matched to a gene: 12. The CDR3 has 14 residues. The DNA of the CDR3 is TGTGCCAGCACCGACAGGGATAAGAGCGGCATTCAGTACTTC. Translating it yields CASTDRDKSGIQYF.

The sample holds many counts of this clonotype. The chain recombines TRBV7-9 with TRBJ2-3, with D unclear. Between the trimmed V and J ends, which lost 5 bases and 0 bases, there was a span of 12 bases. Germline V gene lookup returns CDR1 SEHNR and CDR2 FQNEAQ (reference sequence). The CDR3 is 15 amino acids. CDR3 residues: CASSLPGSSTDTQYF. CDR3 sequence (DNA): TGTGCCAGCAGCCTCCCCGGATCGAGCACAGATACGCAGTATTTT.

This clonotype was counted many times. CDR3 DNA sequence: TGCAGCGGGGGGTCCTACAATGAGCAGTTCTTC. This translates into CSGGSYNEQFF. This chain uses TRBV29-1 with TRBJ2-1; D is perhaps TRBD1 or TRBD2 (5 bases each). The CDR3 spans 11 residues. Trimming took off 7 bases at V and 1 base at J, with 5 bases between the two ends. CDR1 SQVTM and CDR2 ANQGSEA come from the germline V gene.

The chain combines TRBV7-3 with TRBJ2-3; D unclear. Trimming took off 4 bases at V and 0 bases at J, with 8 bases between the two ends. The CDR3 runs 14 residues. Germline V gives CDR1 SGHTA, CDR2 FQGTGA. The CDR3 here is CASSSGRSTDTQYF. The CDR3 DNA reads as TGTGCCAGCAGCTCCGGCCGGAGCACAGATACGCAGTATTTT.

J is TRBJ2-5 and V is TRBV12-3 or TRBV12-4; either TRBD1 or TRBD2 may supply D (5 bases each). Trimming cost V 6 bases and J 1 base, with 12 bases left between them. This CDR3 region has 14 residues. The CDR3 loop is CASSSLGTQETQYF. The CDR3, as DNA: TGTGCCAGCAGCAGTCTGGGGACCCAAGAGACCCAGTACTTC.

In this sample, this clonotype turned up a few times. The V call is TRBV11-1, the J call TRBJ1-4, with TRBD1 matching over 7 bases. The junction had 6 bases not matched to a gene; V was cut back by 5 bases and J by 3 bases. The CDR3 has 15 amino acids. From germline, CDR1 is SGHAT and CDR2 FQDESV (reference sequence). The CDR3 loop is CASSPTGTANEKLFF. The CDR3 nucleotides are TGTGCCAGCAGCCCAACGGGGACAGCTAATGAAAAACTGTTTTTT.

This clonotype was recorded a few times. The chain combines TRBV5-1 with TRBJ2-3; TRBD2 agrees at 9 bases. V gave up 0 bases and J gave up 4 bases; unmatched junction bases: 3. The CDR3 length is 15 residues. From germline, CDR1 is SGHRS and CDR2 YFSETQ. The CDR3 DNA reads TGCGCCAGCAGCTTGGCTAGCGGGGCTGCAGATACGCAGTATTTT. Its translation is CASSLASGAADTQYF.

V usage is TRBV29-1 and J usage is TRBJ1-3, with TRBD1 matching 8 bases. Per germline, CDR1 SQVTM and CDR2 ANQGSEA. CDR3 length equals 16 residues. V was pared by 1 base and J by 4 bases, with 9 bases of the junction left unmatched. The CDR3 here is CSVEGAGGKRGNTIYF. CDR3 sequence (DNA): TGCAGCGTTGAAGGGGCAGGGGGCAAAAGGGGAAACACCATATATTTT. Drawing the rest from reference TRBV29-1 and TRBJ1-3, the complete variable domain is SAVISQKPSRDICQRGTSLTIQCQVDSQVTMMFWYRQQPGQSLTLIATANQGSEATYESGFVIDKFPISRPNLTFSTLTVSNMSPEDSSIYLCSVEGAGGKRGNTIYFGEGSWLTVV.

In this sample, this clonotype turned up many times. CDR3 DNA: TGTGCCATCAGCCGCGCGGAGCGAAGCACAGATACGCAGTATTTT. Translation gives CAISRAERSTDTQYF. The genes are TRBV10-3 and TRBJ2-3; D remains ambiguous. This CDR3 spans 15 amino acids. Trimming removed 6 bases at V and 0 bases at J, with 13 bases between. Germline CDR1 ENHRY, CDR2 SYGVKD.

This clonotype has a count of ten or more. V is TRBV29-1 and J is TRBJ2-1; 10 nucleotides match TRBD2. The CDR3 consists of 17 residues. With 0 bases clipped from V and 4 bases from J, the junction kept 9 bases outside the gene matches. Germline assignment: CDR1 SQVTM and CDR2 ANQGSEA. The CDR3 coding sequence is TGCAGCGTTGAAGATCCGGGAAGCGGGAGGGCTTACAATGAGCAGTTCTTC. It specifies CSVEDPGSGRAYNEQFF.

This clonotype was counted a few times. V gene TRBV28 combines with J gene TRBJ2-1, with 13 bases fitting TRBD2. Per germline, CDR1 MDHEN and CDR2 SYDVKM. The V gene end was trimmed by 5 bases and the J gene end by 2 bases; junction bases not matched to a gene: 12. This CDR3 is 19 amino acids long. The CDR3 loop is CASSPPPTSGRLTYNEQFF. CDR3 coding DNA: TGTGCCAGCAGTCCGCCCCCGACTAGCGGGAGGCTTACCTACAATGAGCAGTTCTTC. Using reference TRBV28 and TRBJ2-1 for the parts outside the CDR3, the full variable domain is DVKVTQSSRYLVKRTGEKVFLECVQDMDHENMFWYRQDPGLGLRLIYFSYDVKMKEKGDIPEGYSVSREKKERFSLILESASTNQTSMYLCASSPPPTSGRLTYNEQFFGPGTRLTVL.

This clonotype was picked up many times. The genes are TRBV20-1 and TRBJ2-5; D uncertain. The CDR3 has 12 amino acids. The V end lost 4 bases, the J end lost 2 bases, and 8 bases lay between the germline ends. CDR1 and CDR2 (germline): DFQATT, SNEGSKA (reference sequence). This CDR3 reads CSATAWQETQYF. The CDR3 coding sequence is TGCAGTGCTACCGCCTGGCAAGAGACCCAGTACTTC.

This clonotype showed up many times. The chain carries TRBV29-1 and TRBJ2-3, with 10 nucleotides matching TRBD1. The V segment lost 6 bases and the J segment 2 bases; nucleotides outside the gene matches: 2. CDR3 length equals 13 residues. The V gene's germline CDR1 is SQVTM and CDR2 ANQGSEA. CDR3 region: CSVGTGVTDTQYF. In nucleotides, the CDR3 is TGCAGCGTAGGGACAGGGGTCACAGATACGCAGTATTTT.

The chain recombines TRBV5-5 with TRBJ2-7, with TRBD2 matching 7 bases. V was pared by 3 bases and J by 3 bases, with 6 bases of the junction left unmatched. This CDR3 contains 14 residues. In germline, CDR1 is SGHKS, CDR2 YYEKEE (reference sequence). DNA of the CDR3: TGTGCCAGCAGCTCCCCTAGCGGACTCTACGAGCAGTACGTC. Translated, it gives CASSSPSGLYEQYV.

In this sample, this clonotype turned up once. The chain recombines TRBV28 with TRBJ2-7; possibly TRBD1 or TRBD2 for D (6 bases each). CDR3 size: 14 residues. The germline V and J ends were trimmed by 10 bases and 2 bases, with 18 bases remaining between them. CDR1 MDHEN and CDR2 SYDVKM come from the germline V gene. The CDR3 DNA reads TGTGCCATCGGCCCCGGGGGCGTTACCTACGAGCAGTACTTC. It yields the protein CAIGPGGVTYEQYF.